Below, 30 T cell receptor beta chains from the same sample are listed, as sequenced in a study of shared clonotypes between healthy human individuals. Clones were read by immunoSEQ multiplex PCR, and TCRdb kept only the in-frame ones, dropping some. Of around 510,000 clones listed, around 96% were seen once; the top ten hold under 0.065%. The sample was naive CD4+ T cells sorted from blood. Subset indicated: CD45RA+ positively selected. The receptors were gathered from a woman in her twenties or thirties in good health.

The CDR3 is CASSLAGGPGELFF. Here the CDR3 DNA reads TGTGCCAGCAGTCTAGCGGGAGGCCCCGGGGAGCTGTTTTTT. The chain carries TRBV25-1 and TRBJ2-2; 11 bases line up with TRBD2. CDR1 is MGHDK, CDR2 SYGVNS, per germline. Trimming cost V 5 bases and J 6 bases; bases outside gene matches: 2. The CDR3 is 14 amino acids. The full variable domain, its missing parts supplied by reference TRBV25-1 and TRBJ2-2, is EADIYQTPRYLVIGTGKKITLECSQTMGHDKMYWYQQDPGMELHLIHYSYGVNSTEKGDLSSESTVSRIRTEHFPLTLESARPSHTSQYLCASSLAGGPGELFFGEGSRLTVL.

This chain joins TRBV9 and TRBJ2-1, with 10 nucleotides matching TRBD1. The CDR3 is made up of 13 amino acids. V was clipped by 3 bases and J by 15 bases; unmatched bases: 9. CDR1 SGDLS and CDR2 YYNGEE come from the germline V gene. The CDR3 reads CASSAAGQGRPFF. The CDR3 DNA reads TGTGCCAGCAGCGCGGCGGGACAGGGGCGGCCGTTCTTC.

The chain recombines TRBV2 with TRBJ2-5; D uncertain. The germline V and J ends were trimmed by 6 bases and 4 bases, with 15 bases remaining between them. This CDR3 has 14 residues. The germline gives CDR1 SNHLY, CDR2 FYNNEI. The CDR3 bases are TGTGCCAGCAGAGAACCGAGATCAGTAGAGACCCAGTACTTC. This sequence encodes CASREPRSVETQYF.

The V call is TRBV10-3, the J call TRBJ2-5; 9 positions match TRBD1. Matching the DNA end better, TRBJ2-7 makes the J call doubtful. The CDR3 is made up of 12 amino acids. The germline gives CDR1 ENHRY, CDR2 SYGVKD. The CDR3 DNA sequence: TGTGCCATGGGACAGGGAGCCTACGAGCAGTACTTC. Amino acids: CAMGQGAYEQYF.

The chain has TRBV5-1 and TRBJ1-2; D uncertain. CDR1 is SGHRS and CDR2 is YFSETQ in the germline V gene. Trimming removed 2 bases at V and 6 bases at J, with 14 bases between. The CDR3 contains 14 residues. In DNA, the CDR3 is TGCGCCAGCAGCTTAGGCGGCCTCAATCATGGCTACACCTTC. It encodes CASSLGGLNHGYTF. The variable domain in full, completed from reference TRBV5-1 and TRBJ1-2, reads KAGVTQTPRYLIKTRGQQVTLSCSPISGHRSVSWYQQTPGQGLQFLFEYFSETQRNKGNFPGRFSGRQFSNSRSEMNVSTLELGDSALYLCASSLGGLNHGYTFGSGTRLTVV.

For the CDR3, the DNA is TGTGCCAGTAGTTCCAAAACCGGACTAGCCCACAATGAGCAGTTCTTC. Its protein product is CASSSKTGLAHNEQFF. The chain employs TRBV19 and TRBJ2-1, with 8 bases matching TRBD2. This CDR3 contains 16 residues. Germline assignment: CDR1 LNHDA and CDR2 SQIVND (reference sequence). V shed 5 bases and J 5 bases; nucleotides not matched to a gene: 11.

This clone was seen only once. The chain has TRBV5-1 and TRBJ2-3; 7 bases match TRBD2. This CDR3 is built from 15 residues. Germline V CDR1 and CDR2: SGHRS, YFSETQ. V shed 1 base and J 9 bases; nucleotides not matched to a gene: 11. CDR3 bases: TGCGCCAGCAGCTTGTTGGGAGGGGAATTAGGGACGCAGTATTTT. It codes for CASSLLGGELGTQYF.

The chain has TRBV27 and TRBJ2-7, with TRBD2 matching 8 bases. The CDR3 is 14 amino acids. Germline CDR1 MNHEY, CDR2 SMNVEV (reference sequence). The V gene end was trimmed by 3 bases and the J gene end by 1 base; junction bases not matched to a gene: 2. The CDR3 is CASSLLAGSYEQYF. CDR3 bases: TGTGCCAGCAGTTTGTTAGCGGGGTCCTACGAGCAGTACTTC.

The chain recombines TRBV5-1 with TRBJ1-1; unclear D gene. This CDR3 is 13 amino acids long. CDR1 is SGHRS, CDR2 YFSETQ, per germline. V lost 5 bases to trimming and J lost 3 bases, with 11 bases between them. CDR3 region: CASSPGPHTEAFF. CDR3 sequence (DNA): TGCGCCAGCAGTCCCGGGCCCCACACTGAAGCTTTCTTT.

CDR3 in amino acids: CASSATSGPSYEQYF. In DNA, the CDR3 is TGTGCCAGCAGCGCAACTAGCGGACCCTCCTACGAGCAGTACTTC. The rearrangement joins TRBV4-2 to TRBJ2-7; 8 bases fit TRBD2. Germline V gene lookup returns CDR1 LGHNA and CDR2 YNFKEQ. The CDR3 covers 15 residues. V was pared by 5 bases and J by 0 bases, with 6 bases of the junction left unmatched.

The genes are TRBV19 and TRBJ1-2; no firm D call. Germline assignment: CDR1 LNHDA and CDR2 SQIVND (reference sequence). The CDR3 runs to 14 residues. Deletions cut 5 bases from V and 9 bases from J, with 19 bases between. CDR3 in amino acids: CASSSSSAVVSYTF. The CDR3 DNA follows: TGTGCCAGTAGTTCCTCCTCGGCAGTAGTAAGCTACACCTTC.

The chain links TRBV6-5 to TRBJ1-3; D ambiguous. The germline V and J ends were trimmed by 6 bases and 4 bases, with 13 bases remaining between them. The CDR3 has 14 amino acids. Germline V CDR1 and CDR2: MNHEY, SVGAGI. The CDR3 protein is CASSPTLSGNTIYF. The CDR3 DNA is TGTGCCAGCAGCCCGACCCTCTCGGGAAACACCATATATTTT.

The chain links TRBV27 to TRBJ2-7; unclear D gene. The CDR3 totals 15 residues. Between the trimmed V and J ends, which lost 2 bases and 6 bases, there was a span of 17 bases. In germline, CDR1 is MNHEY, CDR2 SMNVEV (reference sequence). CDR3 coding DNA: TGTGCCAGCAGTTTAGGGGAACACCTCTCCCGCGAGCAGTACTTC. Amino acid sequence: CASSLGEHLSREQYF.

The rearrangement joins TRBV7-2 to TRBJ1-5; 9 bases agree with TRBD1. CDR1 SGHTA and CDR2 FQGNSA come from the germline V gene. V lost 2 bases, J lost 1 base, and 12 bases stayed unmatched. The CDR3 loop spans 19 amino acids. The CDR3 DNA follows: TGTGCCAGCAGCTTACCCCACACAGGGGGCCTAGAGAGCAATCAGCCCCAGCATTTT. This sequence encodes CASSLPHTGGLESNQPQHF.

CDR3 amino acids: CASSNPSGRAQETQYF. The CDR3 bases are TGTGCCAGCAGCAACCCTAGCGGGAGGGCCCAAGAGACCCAGTACTTC. The V gene is TRBV21-1, the J gene TRBJ2-5; the D call in the table, TRBD2, was not verified against the DNA. TRBV21-1 is a documented pseudogene. The CDR3 is made up of 16 amino acids.

The chain carries TRBV7-9 and TRBJ1-1; D gene ambiguous. The CDR3 length is 13 residues. CDR1 SEHNR and CDR2 FQNEAQ come from the germline V gene (reference sequence). V was pared by 5 bases and J by 3 bases, with 10 bases between. CDR3 sequence: CASSATGYTEAFF. The CDR3 nucleotides read TGTGCCAGCAGCGCGACGGGATACACTGAAGCTTTCTTT.

This clone was picked up a small number of times. The J gene is TRBJ1-2, the V gene TRBV20-1; D not resolved. The CDR3 has 10 residues. Deletions cut 4 bases from V and 6 bases from J, with 6 bases between. From germline, CDR1 is DFQATT and CDR2 SNEGSKA (reference sequence). CDR3 sequence: CSAKADGYTF. Written as DNA, the CDR3 is TGCAGTGCTAAGGCGGATGGCTACACCTTC.

This chain joins TRBV19 and TRBJ2-7; maybe TRBD2 (6 bases). Germline V lookup: CDR1 LNHDA, CDR2 SQIVND (reference sequence). Between the trimmed V and J ends, which lost 6 bases and 1 base, there was a span of 16 bases. The CDR3 extends over 15 amino acids. The CDR3 here is CASSKEHRGSYEQYF. The CDR3 nucleotides are TGTGCCAGTAGCAAAGAGCATCGGGGGTCCTACGAGCAGTACTTC.

The CDR3 DNA is TGTGCCAGCAGTCCGACTTTTTATAGCTCCTACGAGCAGTACTTC. Residues: CASSPTFYSSYEQYF. The V gene is TRBV6-5, the J gene TRBJ2-7; D uncertain. V lost 5 bases, J lost 0 bases, and 14 bases lay in between. The germline V gene encodes CDR1 MNHEY and CDR2 SVGAGI. The CDR3 consists of 15 residues.

V usage is TRBV7-3 and J usage is TRBJ1-1; D is ambiguous. V was cut by 6 bases and J by 4 bases, with 12 bases left in between. The CDR3 is made up of 13 amino acids. CDR1 is SGHTA and CDR2 is FQGTGA in the germline V gene. DNA of the CDR3: TGTGCCAGCAGGAACCTCCCGGCCACTGAAGCTTTCTTT. This gives the protein CASRNLPATEAFF.

The chain links TRBV10-1 to TRBJ2-7, with D hard to call. The CDR3 contains 14 residues. V dropped 1 base and J dropped 6 bases, with 13 bases sitting between them. Germline CDR1 reads WNHNN; CDR2 reads SYGVQD (reference sequence). CDR3 amino acids: CASSEFPRVIEQYF. In DNA form, the CDR3 reads TGCGCCAGCAGTGAGTTCCCCCGGGTGATCGAGCAGTACTTC.

The chain employs TRBV19 and TRBJ2-6; D gene uncertain. This CDR3 comprises 14 residues. Trimming shortened V by 7 bases and J by 2 bases, and 9 bases separated the two germline ends. The germline V gene encodes CDR1 LNHDA and CDR2 SQIVND (reference sequence). The CDR3 is CASKGPAGANVLTF. The CDR3 DNA reads TGTGCCAGTAAAGGTCCGGCTGGGGCCAACGTCCTGACTTTC.

The chain recombines TRBV5-1 with TRBJ2-5; 14 nucleotides align to TRBD2. The J call may be wrong; the DNA end is better matched by TRBJ2-7. The CDR3 is made up of 17 amino acids. CDR1 and CDR2 (germline): SGHRS, YFSETQ. The DNA for the CDR3 is TGCGCCAGCAGCTTGGCCGGTCCGGGACTAGCGGGAGCCGAGCAGTACTTC. Protein: CASSLAGPGLAGAEQYF.

The rearrangement uses TRBV5-5 and TRBJ1-5; TRBD1 matches at 7 bases. In germline, CDR1 is SGHKS, CDR2 YYEKEE (reference sequence). The CDR3 is 15 amino acids. V lost 4 bases, J lost 1 base, and 5 bases stayed unmatched. CDR3 coding DNA: TGTGCCAGCAGCACTTCACAGGGGAGCAATCAGCCCCAGCATTTT. It translates to CASSTSQGSNQPQHF.

The chain employs TRBV5-1 and TRBJ1-3; 7 bases are shared with TRBD1. V gave up 3 bases and J gave up 2 bases; unmatched junction bases: 2. Germline V gives CDR1 SGHRS, CDR2 YFSETQ. The CDR3 consists of 14 residues. CDR3: CASSSGQPGNTIYF. For the CDR3, the DNA is TGCGCCAGCAGCTCGGGACAGCCTGGAAACACCATATATTTT.

V and J are TRBV6-1 and TRBJ2-6; D remains unclear. Germline CDR1 and CDR2: MNHNS and SASEGT. The V end lost 3 bases, the J end lost 3 bases, and 6 bases lay between the germline ends. CDR3 length: 14 amino acids. CDR3 nucleotide sequence: TGTGCCAGCAGTGAGGTTCTTGGGGCCAACGTCCTGACTTTC. Translation gives CASSEVLGANVLTF.

The chain employs TRBV2 and TRBJ2-1; D ambiguous. The CDR3 is 15 amino acids. Trimming took off 6 bases at V and 0 bases at J, with 12 bases between the two ends. Germline V lookup: CDR1 SNHLY, CDR2 FYNNEI. The CDR3 region has the DNA TGTGCCAGCAGCAGCACCGGGTTCTCCTACAATGAGCAGTTCTTC. It translates to CASSSTGFSYNEQFF.

The V and J genes are TRBV19 and TRBJ2-2, with D maybe TRBD1 (5 bases). CDR1 and CDR2 from the germline V gene are LNHDA and SQIVND (reference sequence). Trimming took off 6 bases at V and 4 bases at J, with 15 bases between the two ends. The CDR3 contains 15 residues. Here the CDR3 reads CASRGPASRTGELFF. The CDR3 coding sequence is TGTGCCAGTAGGGGGCCCGCTAGTCGCACCGGGGAGCTGTTTTTT.

Worth noting for this clone: This specimen includes other DNA sequences encoding the same CDR3. CDR3 residues: CASSPGQGADTQYF. Here the CDR3 DNA reads TGCGCCAGCAGCCCGGGACAGGGGGCAGATACGCAGTATTTT. The chain employs TRBV5-1 and TRBJ2-3; 11 positions match TRBD1. This CDR3 has 14 amino acids. Germline trimming cut 4 bases from V and 4 bases from J; bases unmatched to any gene: 2. From germline, CDR1 is SGHRS and CDR2 YFSETQ.

This clone has a handful of counts. V and J are TRBV29-1 and TRBJ2-7; D might be TRBD1 (5 bases). V gave up 6 bases and J gave up 7 bases, with 16 bases separating them. The V gene's germline CDR1 is SQVTM and CDR2 ANQGSEA. The CDR3 loop spans 12 amino acids. CDR3 bases: TGCAGCGTGATTCTAGGGGCGCGGGAGCAGTACTTC. Amino acids: CSVILGAREQYF.